Included here is one T cell receptor beta chain sequence, with context. Antigen specificity is unknown. This CDR3 is built from 13 residues. Trimming shortened V by 5 bases and J by 3 bases, and 11 bases separated the two germline ends. Germline CDR1 and CDR2: SGHVS and FNYEAQ. This sample stems from a study of CD8 T cells in ankylosing spondylitis. Study findings and constraints: A TCR beta motif made of about 8 highly homologous variants seemed typical of ankylosing spondylitis blood. Disease-linked clones were CD8+ and relatively rare in peripheral blood.

Quantitative 5'-RACE was performed with molecular barcodes, and it yielded the TCR beta libraries. TCRdb re-analysed the 5' RACE reads in MiXCR, keeping a single row per CDR3 protein. The sample has 130,000 or so distinct CDR3 sequences, roughly 7.3% seen once. This sequence was found in a male donor with ankylosing spondylitis or in good health (not recorded which). Sequenced input: blood, either unsorted or a sorted T cell fraction (not recorded which). This rearrangement joins TRBV7-6 to TRBJ2-7; D uncertain. DNA for the CDR3: TGTGCCAGCAGCACGCACCCAGGCTACGAGCAGTACTTC. Translation gives CASSTHPGYEQYF.